The entry that follows covers one T cell receptor beta chain sequence. The antigen is not known. The table came from immunoSEQ multiplex PCR; TCRdb's copy has only in-frame clones and leaves some out. The sample includes 350,000 to 500,000 clones, 90% of them seen just once. CDR1 SGHAT and CDR2 FQNNGV come from the germline V gene. The length of the CDR3 is 15 residues. Trimming removed 5 bases from V and 0 bases from J, with 13 bases in between. The data stem from a study of Ad26.COV2.S vaccination and SARS-CoV-2 variants. The treatment: some 20 received Ad26.COV2.S at low or high dose, single or two shots; 5 received placebo; per-sample allocation not given. Specimens were obtained on day 63 following the first vaccine or placebo injection. Points from the study as a whole: Breadth measured for non-spike TCRs was similar across vaccine and placebo recipients. Individuals receiving vaccine had higher spike-specific TCR breadth than placebo recipients did.

The material was peripheral blood, obtained in a trial of Ad26.COV2.S vaccine versus placebo. This TCR derives from a person aged 18-65 years who received the Ad26.COV2.S COVID-19 vaccine or a placebo. The chain combines TRBV11-2 with TRBJ2-5; maybe TRBD2 (5 bases). Here the CDR3 reads CASSPRGLHQETQYF. DNA of the CDR3: TGTGCCAGCAGCCCCCGAGGACTTCACCAAGAGACCCAGTACTTC.